This T cell receptor beta chain was captured in a study of blood T cell repertoires in COVID-19. Study summary: T cells, B-cell-depleted T cells, or PBMCs provided the cDNA or gDNA that served as material.

This clone occurred once. J was trimmed by 9 bases and V by 11 bases; bases with no gene match: 10. Looked up from germline, CDR1 is ENHRY and CDR2 is SYGVKD. The CDR3 is 13 residues long. The authors' processing: Amplification of reference gene primers was used by the study to estimate nucleated cell counts. The table came from immunoSEQ multiplex PCR; TCRdb's copy has only in-frame clones and leaves some out. V, J and clone size are those of that table, while D and trimming were read from the DNA. The table records roughly 98,000 clones, approximately 79% of them present only once. The V gene is TRBV10-3, the J gene TRBJ2-1; TRBD2 matches 10 bases. This receptor was identified in a man between 65 and 85 years old with active or convalescent COVID-19. The sequenced sample consisted of peripheral blood. The CDR3, as DNA: TGTGCCTCGACTAGCGGGCCACAAGCTGAGCAGTTCTTC. This gives the protein CASTSGPQAEQFF.